This T cell receptor beta chain was found in a study of OX40 agonist ivuxolimab in advanced cancers. General notes on the study: Ivuxolimab, which targeted the costimulatory receptor OX40 (CD134), was an agonistic, fully human IgG2 monoclonal antibody. Intravenous ivuxolimab was administered to patients every 2 weeks at six dose levels: 0.01, 0.1, 0.3, 1.5, 3 and 10 mg/kg. Among the roughly 54 dose-escalation patients, around 19 had hepatocellular carcinoma, around 15 melanoma, 9 renal cell carcinoma and 9 head and neck cancer. In the dose-escalation cohort, around four fifths of patients were male, and the mean age was approximately 60 years with a range of roughly 23 to 79. Prior anti-PD-1, anti-PD-L1 or anti-CTLA-4 therapy was permitted, and checkpoint inhibitors had been received by more than 35% of dose-escalation patients. Partial responses occurred in three dose-escalation patients, of whom one had hepatocellular carcinoma and two had cutaneous melanoma. The point of sequencing TCRbeta in the periphery was to test whether ivuxolimab changed TCR sequence diversity and drove clonal T-cell expansion. The paper reports the monotherapy dose-escalation portion (N of about 54 patients) of the phase I ivuxolimab trial.

CDR1 and CDR2 were assigned from the germline V gene as MNHNS and SASEGT. Reading from cysteine to phenylalanine, the CDR3 counts 13 amino acids. Kept here is only the CDR3 DNA, which spans 39 bases and is read in frame from base 1. V loses 6 bases, J loses 3 bases, and the germline ends lie 12 bases apart. Patients with a history of autoimmune disease or receiving systemic immunosuppression were excluded from the trial. Peripheral blood for TCR sequencing was drawn from every dose cohort at baseline, at cycle 4 day 1 and at cycle 7 day 1. The samples were drawn from a first-in-human, open-label, multicenter phase I dose-escalation trial of ivuxolimab. Adults with locally advanced or metastatic melanoma, renal cell carcinoma, hepatocellular carcinoma or head and neck squamous cell carcinoma were enrolled in the trial. Before TCR sequencing, CD4+ T cells and CD8+ T cells were sorted from peripheral blood as separate populations.

Paper-wide results and their limitations: The antigen specificity of the clonally expanded peripheral T cells was not determined. At doses of 0.1 to 3.0 mg/kg, clonal expansion of both CD4+ and CD8+ T cells in blood was seen between baseline and week 6. In partial responders in the 0.1-3.0 mg/kg groups, normalized peripheral clonal expansion was found to be among the lowest, especially among CD8+ T cells. On average, CD8+ T cells showed more expanded clones than CD4+ T cells after ivuxolimab. Low levels of normalized T-cell clonal expansion were also shown by some nonresponding patients.

Genomic DNA was isolated from the sorted cells so that the TCRbeta CDR3 region could be sequenced. The immunoSEQ Assay was used to sequence the TCRbeta CDR3 regions. The table comes from immuneACCESS by way of TCRdb, which keeps in-frame sequences with V and J called. Part of the clones is missing from these tables; in studies checked, under half for an unresolved V gene and the rest for unknown reasons. Present in this sample are around 68,000 clones, approximately 89% of which were seen just once. Of the sample, approximately 2% falls within the top ten clones. Worth noting for this clone: Its antigen is unknown. It has no much larger one-base neighbor in the sample; base qualities were not kept.

This receptor was taken from an adult with an advanced solid tumor such as melanoma, head and neck, liver or kidney cancer. Sample: CD4+ or CD8+ T cells sorted from blood, taken in a trial of the OX40 agonist ivuxolimab. The chain uses TRBV6-1 and TRBJ2-7; the D gene cannot be named for sure. The DNA sequence is as follows: TGTGCCAGCAGCAGCGCGGACGGCTACGAGCAGTACTTC. Its translation reads: CASSSADGYEQYF.